The present T cell receptor (beta chain) was sequenced within a study of cytomegalovirus exposure and HLA in healthy donors. Trimming took 4 bases from V and 7 from J; bases not matched to a gene: 6. Per germline, CDR1 MNHEY and CDR2 SMNVEV (reference sequence). The CDR3 length is 15 residues. Primers included in the PCR were 60 Vbeta and 13 Jbeta primers. This table comes from immunoSEQ multiplex PCR, and its TCRdb copy is limited to in-frame clones, with some not included. Recorded for this sample: around 46,000 clones. The chain is built from TRBV27 and TRBJ1-4; 10 positions match TRBD1. The receptor comes from a woman in her thirties or forties in good health and CMV-seronegative. Material for sequencing was PBMCs. CDR3 amino acids: CASSSGQGLTEKLFF. The DNA for the CDR3 is TGTGCCAGCAGTTCGGGACAGGGGCTAACTGAAAAACTGTTTTTT.